Below are 25 T cell receptor beta chains sequenced from a single sample in a study of blood T cell repertoires in COVID-19. Assay: immunoSEQ multiplex PCR; the TCRdb copy retains only in-frame clones and omits some. The table includes under 250,000 clones, roughly 80% detected once. Sequenced input: PBMCs or T cells enriched from blood (not recorded which). The receptors were gathered from a woman aged 40 to 50 with acute COVID-19.

V gene TRBV19 combines with J gene TRBJ1-4, with 7 bases matching TRBD1. The CDR3 spans 13 residues. Germline CDR1 and CDR2: LNHDA and SQIVND (reference sequence). Trimming cost V 6 bases and J 4 bases; bases outside gene matches: 2. The CDR3 DNA follows: TGTGCCAGTAGCGGGACAGTTAATGAAAAACTGTTTTTT. Protein: CASSGTVNEKLFF.

This clone has more than one count but fewer than ten. Here the CDR3 DNA reads TGCGCCAGCAGCCTCCGGGCGGGAGACATTGAGCAGTTCTTC. Translated, it gives CASSLRAGDIEQFF. The chain employs TRBV5-1 and TRBJ2-1, with 7 bases matching TRBD2. Per germline, CDR1 SGHRS and CDR2 YFSETQ. With 4 bases clipped from V and 9 bases from J, the junction kept 10 bases outside the gene matches. The CDR3 consists of 14 residues.

This clone appeared a few times. The chain combines TRBV9 with TRBJ2-3; TRBD2 aligns across 10 bases. The V and J ends lost 3 bases and 2 bases, in that order; junction bases with no gene match: 18. Germline CDR1 SGDLS, CDR2 YYNGEE. There are 20 residues in the CDR3. CDR3 sequence (DNA): TGTGCCAGCAGCGGACCGGGACAGATAACACTAGCGGGGAACACAGATACGCAGTATTTT. Encoded protein: CASSGPGQITLAGNTDTQYF.

This chain links TRBV30 with TRBJ1-2; D is unresolved. The CDR3 spans 15 residues. Germline lookup yields CDR1 GTSNPN and CDR2 SVGIG (reference sequence). The ends were cut back, 3 bases at V and 9 bases at J, with 23 bases in the middle. The DNA for the CDR3 is TGTGCCTGGAGGAGTAGGACCGAGGGTCGGTTAAGCTACACCTTC. Amino acid sequence: CAWRSRTEGRLSYTF.

The V call is TRBV7-8, the J call TRBJ2-2; 8 bases are a match to TRBD2. Trimming cost V 2 bases and J 3 bases; bases outside gene matches: 5. Germline-derived CDR1 and CDR2 are SGHVS and FQNEAQ. CDR3 length: 16 amino acids. CDR3 sequence: CASSLPAGADTGELFF. In nucleotides, the CDR3 is TGTGCCAGCAGCTTACCAGCGGGAGCGGACACCGGGGAGCTGTTTTTT.

The chain uses TRBV12-3 or TRBV12-4 and TRBJ2-7; 7 positions agree with TRBD1. This CDR3 contains 13 residues. The junction had 4 bases not matched to a gene; V was cut back by 6 bases and J by 2 bases. The CDR3 protein is CASRGDSTYEQYF. The CDR3 region has the DNA TGTGCCAGCAGGGGGGACAGCACCTACGAGCAGTACTTC.

This clone appeared a few times. The identical CDR3 is also encoded by other nucleotide sequences in the sample. V is TRBV29-1 and J is TRBJ2-3; maybe TRBD2 (6 bases). V was trimmed by 4 bases and J by 0 bases, leaving 8 bases between them. The CDR3 totals 13 residues. Per germline, CDR1 SQVTM and CDR2 ANQGSEA. The CDR3 DNA reads TGCAGCGTTGTGGGAGGTAGCACAGATACGCAGTATTTT. Residues: CSVVGGSTDTQYF.

V usage is TRBV5-1 and J usage is TRBJ2-3; 9 positions match TRBD2. V gave up 0 bases and J gave up 4 bases; unmatched junction bases: 9. Germline V gene lookup returns CDR1 SGHRS and CDR2 YFSETQ. The CDR3 totals 17 residues. The CDR3 loop reads CASSLGGTSFLPDTQYF. The CDR3 coding sequence is TGCGCCAGCAGCTTGGGCGGGACTAGCTTTTTGCCAGATACGCAGTATTTT.

The chain carries TRBV6-1 and TRBJ1-5, with a possible D match to TRBD1 (5 bases). V lost 3 bases and J 5 bases, leaving 8 bases between the germline ends. The CDR3 contains 13 residues. Per germline, CDR1 MNHNS and CDR2 SASEGT. The CDR3 DNA follows: TGTGCCAGCAGTGACGACAGCTATCAGCCCCAGCATTTT. Its protein product is CASSDDSYQPQHF.

The chain couples TRBV2 to TRBJ2-1; a possible D gene is TRBD2 (6 bases). Germline V gives CDR1 SNHLY, CDR2 FYNNEI. V was shortened by 4 bases and J by 4 bases, with 11 bases between the two germline ends. CDR3 length equals 14 residues. CDR3 coding DNA: TGTGCCAGCAGTGTGGCGGGGCTGTACAATGAGCAGTTCTTC. It is translated as CASSVAGLYNEQFF.

The chain has TRBV4-1 and TRBJ1-4; D possibly corresponds to TRBD1 (5 bases). This CDR3 is built from 15 residues. Germline V gene lookup returns CDR1 MGHRA and CDR2 YSYEKL. Trimming removed 2 bases at V and 5 bases at J, with 12 bases between. CDR3: CASSQLGLRNEKLFF. The CDR3 DNA reads as TGCGCCAGCAGCCAATTGGGACTGAGAAATGAAAAACTGTTTTTT.

This chain joins TRBV6-5 and TRBJ1-4; D is uncertain. The V end lost 6 bases, the J end lost 6 bases, and 14 bases lay between the germline ends. CDR1 and CDR2 from the germline V gene are MNHEY and SVGAGI. This CDR3 has 14 residues. For the CDR3, the DNA is TGTGCCAGCAGCCTAAGACGGAGGGATGAAAAACTGTTTTTT. This translates into CASSLRRRDEKLFF.

As to this clone: The sample has other DNA sequences that encode this CDR3 too. The V call is TRBV19, the J call TRBJ1-6; 9 nucleotides line up with TRBD1. The CDR3 is made up of 13 amino acids. The V segment lost 6 bases and the J segment 6 bases; nucleotides outside the gene matches: 0. CDR1 is LNHDA, CDR2 SQIVND, per germline (reference sequence). CDR3 sequence reads: CASRDRGNSPLHF. The CDR3 region has the DNA TGTGCCAGTAGGGACAGGGGTAATTCACCCCTCCACTTT.

The genes are TRBV5-1 and TRBJ1-2, with D perhaps matching TRBD1 (6 bases). Germline V CDR1 and CDR2: SGHRS, YFSETQ. Trimming cost V 4 bases and J 1 base, with 17 bases left between them. The CDR3 loop spans 16 amino acids. CDR3 bases: TGCGCCAGCAGCAGGGACATATCAGGGGTTAACTATGGCTACACCTTC. Translating it yields CASSRDISGVNYGYTF.

The chain links TRBV4-2 to TRBJ2-1; 7 bases agree with TRBD2. V lost 8 bases and J lost 1; bases outside the gene matches: 8. This CDR3 has 15 amino acids. CDR1 is LGHNA, CDR2 YNFKEQ, per germline. The CDR3 spells CASSLGGYSYNEQFF. CDR3 sequence (DNA): TGTGCCAGCTCCCTCGGGGGGTATTCCTACAATGAGCAGTTCTTC.

V usage is TRBV1 and J usage is TRBJ2-2; TRBD1, the table's D call, was not compared with the DNA. TRBV1 is a pseudogene segment. This CDR3 contains 15 residues. This CDR3 reads CTSSQEQGNTGELFF. The CDR3 region has the DNA TGCACCAGCAGCCAAGAACAGGGGAACACCGGGGAGCTGTTTTTT.

The V and J genes are TRBV6-5 and TRBJ1-5, with 10 bases aligning to TRBD1. The CDR3 has 15 amino acids. With V trimmed by 6 bases and J by 4 bases, 6 bases remained unmatched. CDR1 and CDR2 from the germline V gene are MNHEY and SVGAGI. The CDR3 DNA reads as TGTGCCAGCAGCCACGGGACAGGGGTGAATCAGCCCCAGCATTTT. Amino acids: CASSHGTGVNQPQHF.

V usage is TRBV24-1 and J usage is TRBJ2-5, with 7 bases that match TRBD1. Trimming removed 3 bases from V and 2 bases from J; junction bases left unmatched: 8. This CDR3 comprises 16 residues. CDR1 is KGHDR, CDR2 SFDVKD, per germline. The CDR3 nucleotides are TGTGCCACCAGTGATCCGAGACAGGGTCAGCAAGAGACCCAGTACTTC. Protein sequence: CATSDPRQGQQETQYF.

The V and J genes are TRBV7-9 and TRBJ1-2; D unclear. The ends were cut back, 0 bases at V and 0 bases at J, with 11 bases in the middle. Germline loops: CDR1 SEHNR, CDR2 FQNEAQ (reference sequence). This CDR3 contains 16 residues. For the CDR3, the DNA is TGTGCCAGCAGCTTAGCCCAGTTCACCTCTAACTATGGCTACACCTTC. As protein: CASSLAQFTSNYGYTF.

The chain uses TRBV4-3 and TRBJ1-5; D gene unclear. With 0 bases removed from V and 4 bases from J, the gap between germline ends came to 7 bases. This CDR3 region has 14 residues. Germline assignment: CDR1 LGHNA and CDR2 YSLEER. The CDR3 sequence: CASSQETSNQPQHF. CDR3 nucleotides: TGCGCCAGCAGCCAAGAGACATCGAATCAGCCCCAGCATTTT.

The rearrangement links TRBV5-8 to TRBJ1-5; D remains ambiguous. Looked up from germline, CDR1 is SGHTS and CDR2 is YDEGEE. With 4 bases removed from V and 5 bases from J, the gap between germline ends came to 7 bases. The CDR3 consists of 12 residues. The CDR3 nucleotides read TGTGCCAGCAGCCGATTAGATCAGCCCCAGCATTTT. The encoded protein is CASSRLDQPQHF.

This rearrangement joins TRBV28 to TRBJ2-7, with a tentative D call TRBD2 (5 bases). V lost 8 bases and J 1 base, leaving 9 bases between the germline ends. Germline lookup yields CDR1 MDHEN and CDR2 SYDVKM. The CDR3 is 12 amino acids. Written as DNA, the CDR3 is TGTGCCAGCGCCCAGCGGTCCTACGAGCAGTACTTC. It specifies CASAQRSYEQYF.

The chain recombines TRBV21-1 with TRBJ1-3; no check of the table's D call, TRBD1, against the DNA was made. TRBV21-1 is flagged as a pseudogene. The CDR3 sequence is 17 residues long. The CDR3 DNA is TGTGCCAGCAGCAATGCCGGGACAGGGGGCTCTGGAAACACCATATATTTT. Translated, it gives CASSNAGTGGSGNTIYF.

The chain joins TRBV3-1 (or the pseudogene TRBV3-2) to TRBJ2-2; D is perhaps TRBD2 (5 bases). Germline V gene lookup returns CDR1 LGHDT and CDR2 YNNKEL (reference sequence). The CDR3 length is 15 residues. V lost 4 bases and J 6 bases, leaving 15 bases between the germline ends. This CDR3 is CASSLGLSHAGELFF. CDR3 DNA: TGTGCCAGCAGCCTCGGACTTAGCCACGCCGGGGAGCTGTTTTTT.

This chain joins TRBV27 and TRBJ2-7; a weak D match, TRBD1 (6 bases). The ends were cut back, 2 bases at V and 7 bases at J, with 15 bases in the middle. CDR3 length equals 14 residues. Germline loops: CDR1 MNHEY, CDR2 SMNVEV (reference sequence). This CDR3 reads CASSLKYRVGEQYF. The CDR3 DNA is TGTGCCAGCAGTTTAAAATACAGGGTCGGGGAGCAGTACTTC.